This T cell receptor beta chain was sequenced during a study of spatial heterogeneity in lung cancer. The sample holds a few counts of this clonotype. Its specificity is unknown. Documented time point: sample taken at primary tumor resection. Whole RNA was taken from tumor, nontumor lung or frozen PBMC; it was then sequenced unsorted. Germline V CDR1 and CDR2: MNHEY, SVGAGI. This CDR3 is 15 amino acids long. Deletions cut 6 bases from V and 1 base from J, with 15 bases between. Study conclusions and caveats: Detection of ubiquitous tumor TCRs in blood was higher at resection than follow-up.

Unique molecular identifiers, one per molecule, were present on every TCR cDNA molecule. TCRdb reprocessed the 5' RACE reads via MiXCR and lists one record per CDR3 protein. The table shows some 70,000 distinct CDR3 sequences, with roughly 15% occurring only once. The sample consisted of PBMCs, taken at surgery. V is TRBV6-5 and J is TRBJ2-5; D not resolved. The receptor was derived from a male donor with early-stage non-small cell lung cancer. The CDR3 spells CASSNPTDSQETQYF. For the CDR3, the DNA is TGTGCCAGCAGCAATCCTACGGATTCCCAAGAGACCCAGTACTTC.